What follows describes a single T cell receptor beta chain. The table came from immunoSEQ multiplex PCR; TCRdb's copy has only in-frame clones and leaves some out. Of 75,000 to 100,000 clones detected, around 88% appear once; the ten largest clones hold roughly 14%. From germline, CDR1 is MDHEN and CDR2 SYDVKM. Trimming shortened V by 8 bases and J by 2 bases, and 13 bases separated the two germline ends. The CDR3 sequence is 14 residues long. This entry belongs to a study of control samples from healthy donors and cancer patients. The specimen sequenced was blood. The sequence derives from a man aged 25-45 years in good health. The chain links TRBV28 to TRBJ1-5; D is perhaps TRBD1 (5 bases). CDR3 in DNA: TGTGCCAGCTGGGACGGGGGGGGCAATCAGCCCCAGCATTTT. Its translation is CASWDGGGNQPQHF.